Following are 30 T cell receptor beta chains from one sample sequenced in a study of response to subunit inactivated influenza vaccine. In TCRdb, the RT-PCR reads were re-called with MiXCR into one record per CDR3 protein. This table holds 500,000 to 550,000 distinct CDR3 sequences, around 8% found once. The sequenced sample was PBMCs from blood, obtained roughly 24 months after vaccination. The receptors were gathered from a man between 50 and 75 years old who received an inactivated influenza vaccine.

V usage is TRBV4-1 and J usage is TRBJ1-5; D gene uncertain. CDR3 size: 13 residues. The V end lost 0 bases, the J end lost 7 bases, and 7 bases lay between the germline ends. The germline V gene encodes CDR1 MGHRA and CDR2 YSYEKL. CDR3 in amino acids: CASSQEGRQPQHF. CDR3 sequence (DNA): TGCGCCAGCAGCCAAGAAGGGCGGCAGCCCCAGCATTTT.

This clonotype turned up a few times. This chain connects TRBV15 to TRBJ2-7; 7 bases align to TRBD1. V gave up 0 bases and J gave up 3 bases; unmatched junction bases: 8. Germline CDR1 LNHNV, CDR2 YYDKDF (reference sequence). This CDR3 region has 16 residues. The CDR3 DNA is TGTGCCACCAGCAGAGATTATTACAGGGGCCGCTACGAGCAGTACTTC. This codes for CATSRDYYRGRYEQYF.

The chain employs TRBV15 and TRBJ1-2; no firm D call. V lost 5 bases to trimming and J lost 0 bases, with 10 bases between them. Germline V gene data show CDR1 as LNHNV and CDR2 as YYDKDF (reference sequence). The CDR3 is 14 residues long. The CDR3: CATSLTASNYGYTF. In DNA form, the CDR3 reads TGTGCCACCAGCCTTACCGCATCTAACTATGGCTACACCTTC.

This clonotype appeared many times. At one of its ends the junction is not consistent with the germline gene, which may arise from a read error. The chain joins TRBV5-1 to TRBJ2-3, with 7 bases matching TRBD1. Germline loops: CDR1 SGHRS, CDR2 YFSETQ. The CDR3 runs to 14 residues. The CDR3 region has the DNA TGTGCCAGCAGCCCGGGACAGAGCACAGATACGCAGTATTTT. Residues: CASSPGQSTDTQYF.

This clonotype has just a few counts. The CDR3 DNA reads as TGTGCCAGCAGCCGCCTCACTAGGGGAGAGACCCAGTACTTC. Its protein product is CASSRLTRGETQYF. This chain uses TRBV7-9 with TRBJ2-5; D is possibly TRBD1 or TRBD2 (5 bases each). CDR1 is SEHNR and CDR2 is FQNEAQ in the germline V gene (reference sequence). The CDR3 is 14 residues long. V lost 5 bases and J lost 4, with 14 bases in between.

The sample holds many counts of this clonotype. The chain combines TRBV6-5 with TRBJ1-2; 8 positions match TRBD1. The germline V gene has CDR1 MNHEY and CDR2 SVGAGI. With V trimmed by 2 bases and J by 4 bases, 9 bases remained unmatched. This CDR3 is built from 16 residues. CDR3 sequence (DNA): TGTGCCAGCAGTTACAGGGCAGGGGGCGGTATCTATGGCTACACCTTC. Protein sequence: CASSYRAGGGIYGYTF.

This clonotype has just a few counts. The rearrangement uses TRBV20-1 and TRBJ1-1; the match to TRBD1 covers 8 bases. Trimming took 4 bases from V and 0 from J; bases not matched to a gene: 10. CDR1 is DFQATT and CDR2 is SNEGSKA in the germline V gene (reference sequence). This CDR3 is 16 amino acids long. CDR3 protein: CSATRDPGQVNTEAFF. The CDR3 nucleotides are TGCAGTGCTACGAGGGACCCGGGACAGGTGAACACTGAAGCTTTCTTT.

This clonotype was seen many times. The J gene is TRBJ2-1, the V gene TRBV28; weak D call: TRBD2 (5 bases). V lost 1 base and J 6 bases, leaving 19 bases between the germline ends. CDR3 length: 17 residues. CDR1 and CDR2 from the germline V gene are MDHEN and SYDVKM. CDR3 nucleotides: TGTGCCAGCAGTTTATTTAGTTCTAGCCTCTCCATCAATGAGCAGTTCTTC. This sequence encodes CASSLFSSSLSINEQFF.

V and J are TRBV7-2 and TRBJ2-2; 9 bases align to TRBD1. CDR3 length: 16 amino acids. V trimming: 3 bases; J trimming: 5 bases; junction bases outside the gene matches: 7. Germline CDR1 is SGHTA and CDR2 is FQGNSA. Written as DNA, the CDR3 is TGTGCCAGCAGCTTCTGGACAGGGGCCAAGACCGGGGAGCTGTTTTTT. Amino acid sequence: CASSFWTGAKTGELFF.

The CDR3 DNA follows: TGCAGTGCTAGAGATTTGGCGGCAAGACGTTACAATGAGCAGTTCTTC. This translates into CSARDLAARRYNEQFF. The chain is built from TRBV20-1 and TRBJ2-1; D remains unclear. CDR1 DFQATT and CDR2 SNEGSKA come from the germline V gene (reference sequence). The CDR3 is 16 amino acids. The V gene lost 0 bases and the J gene lost 4 bases, with 16 bases spanning the gap.

This clonotype appeared a few times. The chain has TRBV12-3 or TRBV12-4 and TRBJ1-3, with D hard to call. V was cut by 9 bases and J by 3 bases, with 15 bases left in between. This CDR3 has 14 residues. CDR3 region: CASPSPTDGNTIYF. In DNA form, the CDR3 reads TGTGCCAGTCCGAGCCCGACGGATGGAAACACCATATATTTT.

This clonotype has a handful of counts. The CDR3 DNA is TGTGCCAGCAGCCTCCTGGACAGTAGGAGTGAGCAGTTCTTC. Residues: CASSLLDSRSEQFF. This rearrangement joins TRBV3-1 to TRBJ2-1; D possibly corresponds to TRBD1 (6 bases). V gave up 4 bases and J gave up 9 bases, with 16 bases separating them. The CDR3 has 14 residues. The germline V gene encodes CDR1 LGHDT and CDR2 YNNKEL (reference sequence).

In its sample, this clonotype was seen many times. This sequence joins TRBV10-3 and TRBJ2-7, with TRBD1 matching 10 bases. The germline CDR1 and CDR2 sequences are ENHRY and SYGVKD. Trimming at V came to 4 bases and at J to 1 base, leaving 4 bases not matched to a gene. The CDR3 extends over 15 amino acids. The CDR3 nucleotides read TGTGCCATCAGTGGGGGGACAGGGGATTCCTACGAGCAGTACTTC. Encoded protein: CAISGGTGDSYEQYF.

This clonotype was counted ten times or more. The chain couples TRBV2 to TRBJ2-1; TRBD2 is a possible D gene (6 bases). The CDR3 spans 14 residues. CDR1 is SNHLY, CDR2 FYNNEI, per germline. Trimming removed 5 bases from V and 5 bases from J, with 13 bases in between. The CDR3 loop reads CASSPLGGNNEQFF. CDR3 sequence (DNA): TGTGCCAGCAGTCCTCTCGGGGGAAACAATGAGCAGTTCTTC.

This clonotype has only a few counts. This chain connects TRBV25-1 to TRBJ2-1; possible D gene TRBD2, 6 bases. CDR3 length: 13 amino acids. V was shortened by 7 bases and J by 9 bases, with 16 bases between the two germline ends. Germline V gene lookup returns CDR1 MGHDK and CDR2 SYGVNS. CDR3 sequence (DNA): TGTGCCAGCACGTCGCGGGAACGTGGTGAGCAGTTCTTC. This encodes CASTSRERGEQFF.

A remark on this clonotype: A much bigger clone sits one base away, suggesting this may be a read error. Because the CDR3 is missing its conserved closing phenylalanine or tryptophan, this is likely a read error. The J gene is TRBJ2-3, the V gene TRBV5-1; the match to TRBD2 covers 11 bases. The CDR3 contains 14 residues. Germline loops: CDR1 SGHRS, CDR2 YFSETQ. Trimming at V came to 8 bases and at J to 2 bases, leaving 4 bases not matched to a gene. The CDR3 is CASRLAGYTDTQYS. CDR3 nucleotides: TGCGCCAGTCGACTAGCGGGATACACAGATACGCAGTATTCT.

The chain couples TRBV4-2 to TRBJ2-2, with TRBD2 identical over 7 bases. The CDR3 is 15 amino acids. The germline CDR1 and CDR2 sequences are LGHNA and YNFKEQ. V lost 1 base, J lost 7 bases, and 6 bases stayed unmatched. This CDR3 reads CASSQGAGWGGELFF. The CDR3 DNA sequence: TGTGCCAGCAGCCAAGGAGCGGGGTGGGGCGGGGAGCTGTTTTTT.

This clonotype was seen repeatedly, ten times or more. V and J are TRBV12-3 or TRBV12-4 and TRBJ2-1, with 8 bases identical to TRBD2. The CDR3 covers 15 residues. V shed 3 bases and J 3 bases; nucleotides not matched to a gene: 4. CDR3 DNA: TGTGCCAGCAGTTTTCTGGCGGGAGGCTACAATGAGCAGTTCTTC. It codes for CASSFLAGGYNEQFF.

In its sample, this clonotype was seen a few times. The chain uses TRBV4-1 and TRBJ2-1; TRBD2 matches 9 bases. Unmatched junction bases numbered 14, after V lost 4 bases and J lost 10 bases. Germline CDR1 is MGHRA and CDR2 is YSYEKL. This CDR3 is 16 amino acids long. The CDR3 nucleotides are TGCGCCAGCAGCCGAGGAGGTCTAGCGGGGCGGGGCGAGCAGTTCTTC. The encoded protein is CASSRGGLAGRGEQFF.

This clonotype showed up just a few times. The V call is TRBV11-2, the J call TRBJ2-7; TRBD1 aligns across 9 bases. Looked up from germline, CDR1 is SGHAT and CDR2 is FQNNGV. V shed 3 bases and J 2 bases; nucleotides not matched to a gene: 5. CDR3 length equals 15 residues. This CDR3 is CASSLGTGIAYEQYF. The CDR3 bases are TGTGCCAGCAGCTTGGGGACAGGGATAGCCTACGAGCAGTACTTC.

This clonotype appeared many times. This sequence joins TRBV12-3 or TRBV12-4 and TRBJ1-1; D is unresolved. The V and J ends lost 7 bases and 4 bases respectively, with 13 bases between them. The CDR3 runs 13 residues. The DNA for the CDR3 is TGTGCCAGCACCTCGACCGTGTTCACTGAAGCTTTCTTT. Translating gives CASTSTVFTEAFF.

The rearrangement uses TRBV20-1 and TRBJ1-1; a possible D gene is TRBD1 (6 bases). This CDR3 is 13 amino acids long. CDR1 is DFQATT, CDR2 SNEGSKA, per germline (reference sequence). Trimming shortened V by 3 bases and J by 8 bases, and 16 bases separated the two germline ends. The CDR3 sequence is CSASDGGPSEAFF. The CDR3 coding sequence is TGCAGTGCTAGCGACGGGGGCCCCTCCGAAGCTTTCTTT.

V is TRBV7-9 and J is TRBJ1-1; TRBD1 is a possible D gene (6 bases). V was pared by 1 base and J by 3 bases, with 12 bases between. CDR3 size: 15 residues. The germline CDR1 and CDR2 sequences are SEHNR and FQNEAQ (reference sequence). CDR3 in amino acids: CASSLVPGAYTEAFF. CDR3 coding DNA: TGTGCCAGCAGCTTAGTTCCGGGGGCCTACACTGAAGCTTTCTTT.

The genes are TRBV19 and TRBJ2-1; 10 positions match TRBD2. The CDR3 is made up of 14 amino acids. Looked up from germline, CDR1 is LNHDA and CDR2 is SQIVND (reference sequence). V lost 6 bases to trimming and J lost 10 bases; unmatched junction nucleotides: 9. CDR3 sequence reads: CASSSSGRTREQFF. CDR3 in DNA: TGTGCCAGTAGCTCTAGCGGGAGAACGAGGGAGCAGTTCTTC. The entire variable domain, with the rest obtained from reference TRBV19 and TRBJ2-1, is as follows: DGGITQSPKYLFRKEGQNVTLSCEQNLNHDAMYWYRQDPGQGLRLIYYSQIVNDFQKGDIAEGYSVSREKKESFPLTVTSAQKNPTAFYLCASSSSGRTREQFFGPGTRLTVL.

This clonotype was seen ten or more times. The V and J genes are TRBV29-1 and TRBJ2-1; 14 nucleotides align to TRBD2. Germline CDR1 reads SQVTM; CDR2 reads ANQGSEA. CDR3 length: 17 residues. V gave up 7 bases and J gave up 5 bases; unmatched junction bases: 13. The DNA for the CDR3 is TGCAGCGGCAGGACCGGGACTAGCGGGAGAAGGGACAATGAGCAGTTCTTC. Its translation is CSGRTGTSGRRDNEQFF.

V usage is TRBV12-3 or TRBV12-4 and J usage is TRBJ1-6; TRBD1 matches 7 bases. This CDR3 contains 16 residues. J gave up 0 bases and V 5 bases, and 4 bases lay outside the gene matches. The CDR3 region is CASSLQGGSYNSPLHF. The CDR3, as DNA: TGTGCCAGCAGTCTCCAGGGGGGCTCCTATAATTCACCCCTCCACTTT.

This chain uses TRBV3-1 with TRBJ2-1, with D possibly matching TRBD2 (6 bases). The CDR3 loop spans 17 amino acids. Trimming took 0 bases from V and 7 from J, leaving 19 bases between them. The V gene's germline CDR1 is LGHDT and CDR2 YNNKEL (reference sequence). For the CDR3, the DNA is TGTGCCAGCAGCCAAGAGGACTACCCCCTAAAGGGTAATGAGCAGTTCTTC. Its translation is CASSQEDYPLKGNEQFF.

The chain combines TRBV5-1 with TRBJ2-3, with D possibly being TRBD2 (5 bases). The germline V and J ends were trimmed by 6 bases and 2 bases, with 13 bases remaining between them. Germline values: CDR1 SGHRS, CDR2 YFSETQ. The CDR3 consists of 14 residues. CDR3 sequence (DNA): TGCGCCAGCAAAGCGGCGGAGGTCACAGATACGCAGTATTTT. It codes for CASKAAEVTDTQYF.

The chain is built from TRBV7-6 and TRBJ2-5; no definite D call. The V gene's germline CDR1 is SGHVS and CDR2 FNYEAQ. The CDR3 runs 14 residues. The V end was cut by 5 bases, the J end by 3 bases, with 13 bases between. The CDR3 DNA is TGTGCCAGCAGCCCAAAGCCCCGGGAAGAGACCCAGTACTTC. It yields the protein CASSPKPREETQYF.

This clonotype has ten or more counts. The rearrangement joins TRBV20-1 to TRBJ2-1, with 8 nucleotides matching TRBD2. J gave up 8 bases and V 1 base, and 10 bases lay outside the gene matches. There are 15 residues in the CDR3. Germline CDR1 reads DFQATT; CDR2 reads SNEGSKA (reference sequence). CDR3 amino acids: CSARANGRAIDEQFF. The CDR3 DNA reads as TGCAGTGCTAGAGCTAACGGGAGGGCCATCGATGAGCAGTTCTTC.